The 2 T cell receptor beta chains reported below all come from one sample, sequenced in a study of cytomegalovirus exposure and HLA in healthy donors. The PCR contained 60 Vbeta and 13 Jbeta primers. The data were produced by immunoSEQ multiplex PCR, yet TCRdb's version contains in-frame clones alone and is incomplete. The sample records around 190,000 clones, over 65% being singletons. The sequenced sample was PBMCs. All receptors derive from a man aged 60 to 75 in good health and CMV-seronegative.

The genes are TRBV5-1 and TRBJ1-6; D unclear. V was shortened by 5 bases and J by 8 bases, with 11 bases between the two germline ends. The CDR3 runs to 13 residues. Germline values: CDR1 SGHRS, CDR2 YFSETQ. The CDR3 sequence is CASRVRVYSPLHF. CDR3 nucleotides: TGCGCCAGCAGGGTCCGGGTTTATTCACCCCTCCACTTT.

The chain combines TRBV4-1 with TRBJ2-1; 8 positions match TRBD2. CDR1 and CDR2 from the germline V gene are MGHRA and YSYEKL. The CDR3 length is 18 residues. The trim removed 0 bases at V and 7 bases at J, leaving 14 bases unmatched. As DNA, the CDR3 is TGCGCCAGCAGCCAAGATGTGGATTTGAGCGGGAGTAGGAATGAGCAGTTCTTC. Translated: CASSQDVDLSGSRNEQFF.